The clone carrying this T cell receptor beta chain was counted between two and nine times. Seattle cases were enrolled at active infection and followed longitudinally. V lost 1 base to trimming and J lost 6 bases; unmatched junction nucleotides: 10. This CDR3 has 16 residues. Germline CDR1 and CDR2: GTSNPN and SVGIG (reference sequence). The data belong to a study of blood T cell repertoires in COVID-19. Measured with immunoSEQ multiplex PCR; TCRdb has only the in-frame clones, and not every one. The profile covers over 200,000 clones, with 70% to 90% appearing a single time and 2% to 3% taken by the ten largest.

What was sequenced was peripheral blood. This TCR was sampled from a young man with COVID-19, enrolled during active disease. V gene TRBV30 combines with J gene TRBJ2-3, with 10 nucleotides matching TRBD2. CDR3 DNA: TGTGCCTGGAGTGGGCTAGCGGGAGTGATTTCCGATACGCAGTATTTT. Its protein is CAWSGLAGVISDTQYF.